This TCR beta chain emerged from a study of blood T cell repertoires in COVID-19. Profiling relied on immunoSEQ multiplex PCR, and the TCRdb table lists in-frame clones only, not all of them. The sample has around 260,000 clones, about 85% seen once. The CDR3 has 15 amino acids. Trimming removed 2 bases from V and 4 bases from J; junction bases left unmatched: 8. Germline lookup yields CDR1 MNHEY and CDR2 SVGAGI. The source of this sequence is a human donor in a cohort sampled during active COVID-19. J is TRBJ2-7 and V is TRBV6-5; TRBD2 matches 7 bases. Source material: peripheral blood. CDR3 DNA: TGTGCCAGCAGTTACGTGGGAGGGCTAACTTACGAGCAGTACTTC. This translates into CASSYVGGLTYEQYF.